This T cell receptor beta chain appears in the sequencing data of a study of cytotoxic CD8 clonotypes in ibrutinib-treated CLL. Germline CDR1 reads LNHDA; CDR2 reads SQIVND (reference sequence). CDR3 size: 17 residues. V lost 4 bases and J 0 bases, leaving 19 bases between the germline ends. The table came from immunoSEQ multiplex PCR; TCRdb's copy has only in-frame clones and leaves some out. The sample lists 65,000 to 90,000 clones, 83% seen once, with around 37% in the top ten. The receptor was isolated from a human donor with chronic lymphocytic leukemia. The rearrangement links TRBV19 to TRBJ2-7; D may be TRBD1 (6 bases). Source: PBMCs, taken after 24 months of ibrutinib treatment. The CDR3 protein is CASSTTHTGTSSYEQYF. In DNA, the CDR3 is TGTGCCAGTAGTACCACGCATACAGGGACGAGCTCCTACGAGCAGTACTTC. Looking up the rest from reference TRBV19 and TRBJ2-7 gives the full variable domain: DGGITQSPKYLFRKEGQNVTLSCEQNLNHDAMYWYRQDPGQGLRLIYYSQIVNDFQKGDIAEGYSVSREKKESFPLTVTSAQKNPTAFYLCASSTTHTGTSSYEQYFGPGTRLTVT.